This T cell receptor beta chain came from a study of blood T cell repertoires in COVID-19. Whole-study context: The United States, Italy and Spain were the sources of the acute and convalescent COVID-19 samples. T cells, B-cell-depleted T cells, or PBMCs supplied cDNA or gDNA.

Per the study methods: Estimated nucleated cell counts came from reference gene primer amplification. Using immunoSEQ multiplex PCR, the repertoire was profiled, and TCRdb retains in-frame clones only, with some absent. The DNA gave D and trimming, while V, J and clone size come from that table. The data contain 70,000 or so clones, around 79% of them singletons. This CDR3 is built from 15 residues. V lost 7 bases to trimming and J lost 7 bases; unmatched junction nucleotides: 10. Germline-derived CDR1 and CDR2 are SGHTA and FQGNSA. This sequence joins TRBV7-2 and TRBJ1-1; TRBD1 aligns across 12 bases. Sequenced: peripheral blood. This clonotype was sampled from a woman aged 65 to 85 with acute or convalescent COVID-19. The CDR3 sequence is CASTELGQGADEAFF. CDR3 coding DNA: TGTGCCAGCACCGAACTGGGACAGGGGGCCGATGAAGCTTTCTTT.